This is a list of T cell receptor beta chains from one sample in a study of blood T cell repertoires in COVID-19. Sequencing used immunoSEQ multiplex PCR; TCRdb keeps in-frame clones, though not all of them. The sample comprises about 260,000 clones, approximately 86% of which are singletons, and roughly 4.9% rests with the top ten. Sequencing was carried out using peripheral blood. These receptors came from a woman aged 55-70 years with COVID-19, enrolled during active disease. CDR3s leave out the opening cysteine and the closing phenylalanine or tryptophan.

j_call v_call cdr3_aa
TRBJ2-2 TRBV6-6 ASSYPGGLNTGELF
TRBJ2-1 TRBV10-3 AISDRVSYNEQF
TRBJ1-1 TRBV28 ASSLRDMNTEAF
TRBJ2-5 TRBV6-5 ASSYAGQQETQY
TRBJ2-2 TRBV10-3 AISNLAEYGELF
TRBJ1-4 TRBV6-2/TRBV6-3 ASSVTGTGSSGKLF
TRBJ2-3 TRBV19 ASSISLLAGGTDTQY
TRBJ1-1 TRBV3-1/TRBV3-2 ASSQNRGFMNTEAF
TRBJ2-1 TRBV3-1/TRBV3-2 ASSQEGTSGRARTVSSYNEQF
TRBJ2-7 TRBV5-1 ASSFGSGSSYEQY
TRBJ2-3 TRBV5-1 ASRGLATSTDTQY
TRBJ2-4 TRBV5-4 ASSRQGGLAKNIQY
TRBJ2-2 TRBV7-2 ASSSTGLANTGELF
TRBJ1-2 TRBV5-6 ASSVPTGVDYGYT
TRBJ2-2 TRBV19 ASRGLAGDTGELF
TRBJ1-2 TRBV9 ASSVGPGAGGYT
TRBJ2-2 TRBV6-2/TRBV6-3 ASSYLAGQGFTGELF
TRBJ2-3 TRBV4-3 ASSQGGDTDTQY
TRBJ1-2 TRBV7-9 ATGGIDYGYT
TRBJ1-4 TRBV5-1 ASSSSPPGQGATNEKLF
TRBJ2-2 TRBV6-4 ASSATVLGTGELF
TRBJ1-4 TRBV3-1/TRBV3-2 ASSQAVTNEKLF
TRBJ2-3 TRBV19 ASSASNRAPQY
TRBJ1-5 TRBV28 ASNEGGLGQPQH
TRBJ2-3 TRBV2 ASSARAASTDTQY
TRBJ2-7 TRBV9 ASSVGGGQGGLAGLKEQY
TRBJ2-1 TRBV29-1 SVERTSVYNEQF
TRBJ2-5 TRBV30 AWSLSVQETQY
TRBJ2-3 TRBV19 ASSSPGGSGTHRTQY
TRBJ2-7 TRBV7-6 ASSLEPGLAGIGQY
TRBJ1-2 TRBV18 ASSLRTGEANYGYT
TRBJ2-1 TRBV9 ASSVGTSGTDEQF
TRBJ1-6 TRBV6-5 ASSTGTRNSPLH
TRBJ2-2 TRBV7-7 ASSSDSGTNTGELF
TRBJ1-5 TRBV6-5 ASSRRTGGTQPQH
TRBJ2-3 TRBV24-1 ATSSMLTDTQY
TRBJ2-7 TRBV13 ASSLVPRQGVSYEQY
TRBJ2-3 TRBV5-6 ASSFIRGLAGATDTQY
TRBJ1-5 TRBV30 ASSGTGGSNQPQH
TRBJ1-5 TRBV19 ASSIAGRTAGQPQH
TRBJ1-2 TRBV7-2 ASSLAYQGINYGYT